The entry that follows covers one T cell receptor beta chain sequence. The sample is drawn from a study of T-cell memory formation after mild COVID-19. TCRdb reprocessed the 5' RACE reads via MiXCR and lists one record per CDR3 protein. The top ten hold 30% to 35% of the sample, which has 84,000 or so distinct CDR3 sequences, about 15% seen once. Trimming took 4 bases from V and 3 from J; bases not matched to a gene: 2. CDR1 is MNHNS, CDR2 SASEGT, per germline. The CDR3 contains 14 residues. The TCR sequence derives from an adult woman who had mild COVID-19 (a few samples of this study predate the infection). Cell type and time point are not known. Sample: PBMCs or a T cell subset sorted from them (not recorded which). The chain couples TRBV6-1 to TRBJ2-2; TRBD1 aligns across 7 bases. The CDR3 spells CASSVDRYTGELFF. The CDR3 nucleotides are TGTGCCAGCAGTGTGGACAGGTACACCGGGGAGCTGTTTTTT.